This entry describes one T cell receptor (beta chain). The antigen is undetermined. The study ran its PCR with 60 Vbeta and 13 Jbeta primers. Here immunoSEQ multiplex PCR was the method, and the copy in TCRdb shows in-frame clones only, minus some. The sample lists about 150,000 clones, around 77% occurring once. The source of the sample is a study of cytomegalovirus exposure and HLA in healthy donors. For the study at large: Within an early data release were about 90 million unique TCRs drawn from HLA-typed donors. Broader study findings: The majority of TCR sequences were rare, yet some public TCRs appeared in many donors. By HLA locus, TCR association rates varied in a later analysis, with DRB1 showing the most and HLA-C the fewest. From TCR beta sequences, most subjects' HLA-A and HLA-B alleles were reportedly predicted accurately.

Germline V CDR1 and CDR2: SEHNR, FQNEAQ (reference sequence). With 5 bases removed from V and 2 bases from J, the gap between germline ends came to 14 bases. This CDR3 is 15 amino acids long. The V call is TRBV7-9, the J call TRBJ2-3; D is unclear. The specimen sequenced was PBMCs. This TCR derives from a man between 25 and 39 years old in good health. Here the CDR3 reads CASSPPEILTDTQYF. CDR3 sequence (DNA): TGTGCCAGCAGCCCCCCCGAGATACTCACAGATACGCAGTATTTT. Combining the CDR3 with reference TRBV7-9 and TRBJ2-3 gives the whole variable domain DTGVSQNPRHKITKRGQNVTFRCDPISEHNRLYWYRQTLGQGPEFLTYFQNEAQLEKSRLLSDRFSAERPKGSFSTLEIQRTEQGDSAMYLCASSPPEILTDTQYFGPGTRLTVL.